Presented here are 25 T cell receptor beta chains from one specimen sequenced in a study of CD8+CD57+ T cells in acquired aplastic anemia. The sequenced patients had an expansion of CD8+CD57+ cells seen by flow cytometry. Genomic DNA served as template for TCR beta VDJ and CDR3 profiling. Each CDR3 protein is one row after TCRdb ran MiXCR on the reads. The data contain about 180,000 distinct CDR3 sequences, 55% to 65% of them singletons. The sample taken for sequencing was sorted CD4+, CD8+, or CD8+CD57+ T cells (not recorded which) from PBMCs. These receptors were taken from a human donor with aplastic anemia.

This clonotype showed up many times. The chain combines TRBV7-9 with TRBJ2-3; 10 nucleotides align to TRBD2. The CDR3 has 19 amino acids. V lost 1 base to trimming and J lost 2 bases; unmatched junction nucleotides: 12. Germline V gene data show CDR1 as SEHNR and CDR2 as FQNEAQ (reference sequence). CDR3 DNA: TGTGCCAGCAGCTTAGGGAAGGCTAGCGGGGGCCGCACCACAGATACGCAGTATTTT. The encoded protein is CASSLGKASGGRTTDTQYF.

The genes are TRBV20-1 and TRBJ2-3, with D perhaps matching TRBD2 (5 bases). Trimming left V 6 bases short and J 6 bases short, with 7 bases between. Germline CDR1 is DFQATT and CDR2 is SNEGSKA (reference sequence). The CDR3 runs 10 residues. The CDR3 sequence is CSARRDTQYF. The CDR3 DNA follows: TGCAGTGCGCGGAGGGATACGCAGTATTTT.

This chain connects TRBV7-2 to TRBJ2-7; D is possibly TRBD1 (6 bases). CDR3 length: 14 residues. Trimming removed 6 bases at V and 2 bases at J, with 14 bases between. Germline lookup yields CDR1 SGHTA and CDR2 FQGNSA. CDR3 nucleotide sequence: TGTGCCAGCAGTTTATCTGGACAGACCTACGAGCAGTACTTC. The encoded protein is CASSLSGQTYEQYF.

This sequence joins TRBV12-3 or TRBV12-4 and TRBJ1-6; unclear D gene. The CDR3 is 13 amino acids. Trimming left V 6 bases short and J 10 bases short, with 13 bases between. In nucleotides, the CDR3 is TGTGCCAGCAGGCACAGCATAGGGTCACCCCTCCACTTT. Protein: CASRHSIGSPLHF.

This clonotype was observed once. This sequence joins TRBV7-2 and TRBJ2-2; no clear D gene. The germline V gene encodes CDR1 SGHTA and CDR2 FQGNSA. The CDR3 extends over 17 amino acids. Trimming took 4 bases from V and 5 from J, leaving 20 bases between them. This chain's CDR3 is CASSSEPYRVRTGELFF. In DNA, the CDR3 is TGTGCCAGCAGCTCCGAGCCCTATCGAGTTAGGACCGGGGAGCTGTTTTTT.

This clonotype was detected many times. The genes are TRBV2 and TRBJ1-2, with D unresolved. The CDR3 extends over 15 amino acids. V lost 5 bases and J lost 7, with 20 bases in between. CDR1 is SNHLY and CDR2 is FYNNEI in the germline V gene. CDR3 nucleotides: TGTGCCAGCAGTCCTATGACGGCCTCACCGGGTGGCTACACCTTC. Translation: CASSPMTASPGGYTF.

The chain joins TRBV2 to TRBJ1-5; D not resolved. This CDR3 is built from 14 residues. Germline V gene sequence: CDR1 SNHLY, CDR2 FYNNEI. V was cut by 4 bases and J by 4 bases, with 11 bases left in between. The CDR3 here is CASSGQEPNQPQHF. The CDR3, as DNA: TGTGCCAGCAGTGGCCAGGAACCTAATCAGCCCCAGCATTTT.

A note on this clonotype: This clone may be a read error of a much larger clone one base away. This chain connects TRBV4-1 to TRBJ1-1, with D maybe TRBD1 (6 bases). Germline V gene data show CDR1 as MGHRA and CDR2 as YSYEKL. The CDR3 spans 16 residues. CDR3 in DNA: TGCGCCAGCAGCCAAGATGTCTACAGGGTGACCACTGGAGCTTTCTTT. Translating gives CASSQDVYRVTTGAFF.

V usage is TRBV4-2 and J usage is TRBJ2-1; possibly TRBD1 or TRBD2 for D (6 bases each). Germline CDR1 reads LGHNA; CDR2 reads YNFKEQ. There are 17 residues in the CDR3. V was shortened by 0 bases and J by 6 bases, with 18 bases between the two germline ends. CDR3 sequence reads: CASSQERGTLALNEQFF. The CDR3 DNA follows: TGTGCCAGCAGCCAAGAGAGGGGGACTTTAGCACTCAATGAGCAGTTCTTC.

The genes are TRBV7-9 and TRBJ1-1; 9 bases match TRBD1. The ends lost 6 bases at V and 3 bases at J; junction bases unmatched: 8. Per germline, CDR1 SEHNR and CDR2 FQNEAQ (reference sequence). This CDR3 is 15 amino acids long. This CDR3 is CASRHRGRVDTEAFF. The DNA for the CDR3 is TGTGCCAGCAGGCACAGGGGGCGCGTGGACACTGAAGCTTTCTTT.

CDR3 nucleotides: TGTGCCAGTAGTAAGGGCGGACCCTACGAGCAGTACTTC. Translating it yields CASSKGGPYEQYF. The rearrangement uses TRBV19 and TRBJ2-7; unclear D gene. The V end was cut by 4 bases, the J end by 2 bases, with 9 bases between. CDR1 is LNHDA and CDR2 is SQIVND in the germline V gene (reference sequence). The CDR3 contains 13 residues.

The chain carries TRBV5-1 and TRBJ2-7; D possibly corresponds to TRBD2 (5 bases). Germline CDR1 and CDR2: SGHRS and YFSETQ. This CDR3 is 14 amino acids long. Trimming removed 4 bases from V and 7 bases from J, with 18 bases in between. Here the CDR3 reads CASSTGINFGEQYF. CDR3 nucleotide sequence: TGCGCCAGCAGCACCGGGATCAACTTTGGGGAGCAGTACTTC.

With respect to this clonotype: A much larger clone sits a single nucleotide away, making a read error possible. CDR3 protein: CASSQGMLAGGYEQYF. For the CDR3, the DNA is TGTGCCAGCAGCCAAGGAATGCTAGCGGGGGGCTACGAGCAGTACTTC. V is TRBV4-2 and J is TRBJ2-7, with 11 bases matching TRBD2. This CDR3 is 16 amino acids long. CDR1 is LGHNA and CDR2 is YNFKEQ in the germline V gene. V was pared by 1 base and J by 3 bases, with 5 bases of the junction left unmatched.

The CDR3 loop is CSASGGGSNQPQHF. Written as DNA, the CDR3 is TGCAGTGCCTCTGGAGGGGGGAGCAATCAGCCCCAGCATTTT. The genes are TRBV20-1 and TRBJ1-5; a possible D gene is TRBD1 (6 bases). V lost 6 bases and J lost 1, with 13 bases in between. Germline-derived CDR1 and CDR2 are DFQATT and SNEGSKA (reference sequence). The CDR3 extends over 14 amino acids.

The J gene is TRBJ1-5, the V gene TRBV19; D remains unclear. Germline V CDR1 and CDR2: LNHDA, SQIVND (reference sequence). With 5 bases removed from V and 2 bases from J, the gap between germline ends came to 13 bases. The CDR3 extends over 15 amino acids. This chain's CDR3 is CASSFGEVGNQPQHF. As DNA, the CDR3 is TGTGCCAGTAGTTTCGGGGAAGTCGGCAATCAGCCCCAGCATTTT.

The V and J genes are TRBV5-6 and TRBJ1-1; 10 bases match TRBD1. The germline V gene has CDR1 SGHDT and CDR2 YYEEEE. The CDR3 length is 20 residues. V was clipped by 4 bases and J by 4 bases; unmatched bases: 22. The CDR3 sequence: CASSRPTWDRGTLRGTEAFF. DNA of the CDR3: TGTGCCAGCAGCCGACCAACATGGGACAGGGGAACCCTGAGGGGCACTGAAGCTTTCTTT. The variable domain in full, completed from reference TRBV5-6 and TRBJ1-1, reads DAGVTQSPTHLIKTRGQQVTLRCSPKSGHDTVSWYQQALGQGPQFIFQYYEEEERQRGNFPDRFSGHQFPNYSSELNVNALLLGDSALYLCASSRPTWDRGTLRGTEAFFGQGTRLTVV.

V and J are TRBV12-3 or TRBV12-4 and TRBJ2-2; D uncertain. The germline V and J ends were trimmed by 4 bases and 5 bases, with 5 bases remaining between them. The CDR3 runs 12 residues. The CDR3 sequence: CASSYRTGELFF. CDR3 sequence (DNA): TGTGCCAGCAGTTATCGGACCGGGGAGCTGTTTTTT.

This chain links TRBV7-9 with TRBJ2-2, with TRBD1 matching 10 bases. Per the germline V gene, CDR1 is SEHNR and CDR2 is FQNEAQ (reference sequence). This CDR3 has 13 residues. The ends lost 6 bases at V and 6 bases at J; junction bases unmatched: 1. Written as DNA, the CDR3 is TGTGCCAGCAGGACAGGGGGCTCCGGGGAGCTGTTTTTT. Translating gives CASRTGGSGELFF.

The gene calls are TRBV9 and TRBJ1-2; D gene unclear. Germline V gene lookup returns CDR1 SGDLS and CDR2 YYNGEE. Between the trimmed V and J ends, which lost 3 bases and 4 bases, there was a span of 16 bases. The CDR3 spans 15 residues. CDR3 bases: TGTGCCAGCAGCGACTACGACCTAGGGAGCTATGGCTACACCTTC. Amino acid sequence: CASSDYDLGSYGYTF. Drawing the rest from reference TRBV9 and TRBJ1-2, the complete variable domain is DSGVTQTPKHLITATGQRVTLRCSPRSGDLSVYWYQQSLDQGLQFLIQYYNGEERAKGNILERFSAQQFPDLHSELNLSSLELGDSALYFCASSDYDLGSYGYTFGSGTRLTVV.

This chain joins TRBV29-1 and TRBJ1-1; TRBD1 aligns across 10 bases. CDR3 length equals 14 residues. With V trimmed by 8 bases and J by 5 bases, 11 bases remained unmatched. The germline gives CDR1 SQVTM, CDR2 ANQGSEA. The CDR3 DNA reads as TGCAGCACTACCCGGACAGGGGGAGAAACTGAAGCTTTCTTT. It specifies CSTTRTGGETEAFF.

This clonotype was observed a few times. The chain couples TRBV7-2 to TRBJ2-3; maybe TRBD1 (5 bases). The V end was cut by 5 bases, the J end by 0 bases, with 9 bases between. Looked up from germline, CDR1 is SGHTA and CDR2 is FQGNSA. This CDR3 is 14 amino acids long. In DNA, the CDR3 is TGTGCCAGCAGCGACAGACTTAGCACAGATACGCAGTATTTT. It is translated as CASSDRLSTDTQYF.

The gene calls are TRBV10-3 and TRBJ1-6; D is unresolved. CDR3 length: 14 residues. Germline CDR1 is ENHRY and CDR2 is SYGVKD. The V gene lost 5 bases and the J gene lost 6 bases, with 11 bases spanning the gap. CDR3 in amino acids: CAISMTQSNSPLHF. The CDR3 DNA sequence: TGTGCCATCAGTATGACGCAAAGTAATTCACCCCTCCACTTT.

This clonotype has only a few counts. This chain connects TRBV7-9 to TRBJ2-3; tentatively, D is TRBD1 (7 bases). Germline V lookup: CDR1 SEHNR, CDR2 FQNEAQ (reference sequence). Trimming shortened V by 10 bases and J by 4 bases, and 21 bases separated the two germline ends. The CDR3 contains 15 residues. The CDR3 DNA reads TGTGCCACCAGTGCTTCCCAGGGGGGCGCAGATACGCAGTATTTT. It is translated as CATSASQGGADTQYF.

This clonotype occurred once. The rearrangement links TRBV7-2 to TRBJ2-7, with 8 nucleotides matching TRBD1. The CDR3 covers 15 residues. V dropped 0 bases and J dropped 3; count of bases not matched to a gene: 4. From germline, CDR1 is SGHTA and CDR2 FQGNSA. CDR3 sequence (DNA): TGTGCCAGCAGCTTAGCAGGGACAGGCAACTACGAGCAGTACTTC. It codes for CASSLAGTGNYEQYF.

This chain uses TRBV3-1 with TRBJ1-1, with 7 positions matching TRBD1. The CDR3 is made up of 16 amino acids. Germline loops: CDR1 LGHDT, CDR2 YNNKEL (reference sequence). Trimming removed 4 bases from V and 0 bases from J; junction bases left unmatched: 8. This chain's CDR3 is CASSPGDSSMNTEAFF. The CDR3 DNA reads TGTGCCAGCAGCCCGGGGGACAGTTCAATGAACACTGAAGCTTTCTTT.